The 7 T cell receptor beta chains presented below share a single source sample, sequenced in a study of T-cell memory formation after mild COVID-19. TCRdb re-called the 5' RACE reads through MiXCR, storing one row per CDR3 protein. The data hold 250,000 to 300,000 distinct CDR3 sequences, with 15% to 20% observed a single time. Sequenced material: PBMCs or a T cell subset sorted from them (not recorded which). These receptor sequences come from a man aged 18 to 35 who had mild COVID-19 (a few samples of this study predate the infection). Cell type and time point are not known.

J is TRBJ2-5 and V is TRBV5-1; 13 bases agree with TRBD2. Germline V CDR1 and CDR2: SGHRS, YFSETQ. V trimming: 6 bases; J trimming: 4 bases; junction bases outside the gene matches: 6. The CDR3 is 15 amino acids. CDR3 residues: CASTRTSGGRETQYF. Written as DNA, the CDR3 is TGCGCCAGCACTCGGACTAGCGGGGGCCGAGAGACCCAGTACTTC. The full variable domain, with the rest looked up from reference TRBV5-1 and TRBJ2-5, is KAGVTQTPRYLIKTRGQQVTLSCSPISGHRSVSWYQQTPGQGLQFLFEYFSETQRNKGNFPGRFSGRQFSNSRSEMNVSTLELGDSALYLCASTRTSGGRETQYFGPGTRLLVL.

The chain has TRBV3-1 and TRBJ2-4, with D maybe TRBD2 (6 bases). The germline V and J ends were trimmed by 4 bases and 9 bases, with 13 bases remaining between them. This CDR3 is built from 13 residues. CDR1 is LGHDT, CDR2 YNNKEL, per germline (reference sequence). The CDR3 region is CASSPRGSGIQYF. CDR3 sequence (DNA): TGTGCCAGCAGCCCCCGGGGGTCAGGCATTCAGTACTTC.

This clonotype was counted between two and nine times. The junction departs from the called germline gene at one end, perhaps through a read error. The rearrangement joins TRBV5-1 to TRBJ2-7; 8 positions match TRBD1. The germline V gene encodes CDR1 SGHRS and CDR2 YFSETQ. This CDR3 is 13 amino acids long. The CDR3, as DNA: TGCGCCAGCAGCTTGACCTCCGGGACAGGCACATTGTTC. The encoded protein is CASSLTSGTGTLF. The whole variable domain, filled in from reference TRBV5-1 and TRBJ2-7, reads KAGVTQTPRYLIKTRGQQVTLSCSPISGHRSVSWYQQTPGQGLQFLFEYFSETQRNKGNFPGRFSGRQFSNSRSEMNVSTLELGDSALYLCASSLTSGTGTLFGPGTRLTVT.

This clonotype has ten or more counts. J is TRBJ2-1 and V is TRBV7-2, with unresolved D. The V end was cut by 5 bases, the J end by 5 bases, with 13 bases between. CDR3 length: 14 amino acids. CDR1 and CDR2 from the germline V gene are SGHTA and FQGNSA. The CDR3 sequence: CASSPGFADNEQFF. DNA for the CDR3: TGTGCCAGCAGCCCAGGCTTTGCGGACAATGAGCAGTTCTTC.

The rearrangement joins TRBV19 to TRBJ2-2; no clear D gene. V was pared by 5 bases and J by 0 bases, with 13 bases between. CDR3 length: 16 amino acids. Germline lookup yields CDR1 LNHDA and CDR2 SQIVND (reference sequence). This CDR3 is CASSLITATNTGELFF. The CDR3 nucleotides read TGTGCCAGTAGTTTGATCACAGCTACGAACACCGGGGAGCTGTTTTTT.

The chain carries TRBV20-1 and TRBJ2-7, with TRBD1 identical over 7 bases. V gave up 6 bases and J gave up 7 bases; unmatched junction bases: 6. This CDR3 is built from 11 residues. Germline CDR1 reads DFQATT; CDR2 reads SNEGSKA (reference sequence). The CDR3: CSAYRDREQYF. The DNA of the CDR3 is TGCAGTGCGTACCGGGACAGAGAGCAGTACTTC.

This clonotype was seen more than once but under ten times. This chain links TRBV5-5 with TRBJ1-1; D ambiguous. V was shortened by 10 bases and J by 2 bases, with 21 bases between the two germline ends. The CDR3 spans 15 residues. CDR1 SGHKS and CDR2 YYEKEE come from the germline V gene (reference sequence). CDR3: CAGDNPPPLNTEAFF. The CDR3 bases are TGTGCCGGAGATAATCCCCCACCCCTCAACACTGAAGCTTTCTTT.